These 24 T cell receptor beta chains originate from one sample sequenced in a study of vaccination and CD4 T cells after COVID-19. Treatment given: roughly 10-day PBMC culture with coronavirus spike peptide pools or control peptides (ViraFEST assay). Their specific antigens are unknown. An Oncomine TCR Beta short-read assay was used to sequence the DNA from cultured CD4+ T cells. TCRdb re-called the PCR reads with MiXCR, one entry per CDR3 protein. There are several thousand distinct CDR3 sequences in the sample; 45% to 60% occur only once, and 7.5% to 8% lies in the top ten. The sequenced material came from CD4+ T cells from blood, cultured in vitro. These receptors were taken from a human donor who had recovered from COVID-19.

The table lists this clonotype with a few counts. CDR3 DNA: TGTGCCAGCAGCCAACCGGGACAGGTTACAGATACGCAGTATTTT. Its protein is CASSQPGQVTDTQYF. The genes are TRBV7-2 and TRBJ2-3, with 8 bases identical to TRBD1. The junction had 7 bases not matched to a gene; V was cut back by 5 bases and J by 3 bases. Germline CDR1 and CDR2: SGHTA and FQGNSA. This CDR3 has 15 residues.

A few counts support this clonotype. CDR3 sequence (DNA): TGTGCCAGCAGTCAAACACCGTTCGACAATCAGCCCCAGCATTTT. This translates into CASSQTPFDNQPQHF. J is TRBJ1-5 and V is TRBV6-1; no reliable D call. V was pared by 5 bases and J by 3 bases, with 14 bases between. In germline, CDR1 is MNHNS, CDR2 SASEGT. This CDR3 is 15 amino acids long.

The V gene is TRBV25-1, the J gene TRBJ2-6; D tentatively fits TRBD1 or TRBD2 (5 bases each). Per the germline V gene, CDR1 is MGHDK and CDR2 is SYGVNS. CDR3 size: 16 residues. V was pared by 4 bases and J by 4 bases, with 14 bases between. The CDR3 DNA follows: TGTGCCAGCAGTGCTGACCCAGGGACCGGGGCCAACGTCCTGACTTTC. Residues: CASSADPGTGANVLTF.

This clonotype was seen a handful of times. This sequence joins TRBV20-1 and TRBJ1-1; perhaps TRBD1 as D (5 bases). The CDR3 extends over 14 amino acids. The V gene lost 6 bases and the J gene lost 4 bases, with 18 bases spanning the gap. Germline-derived CDR1 and CDR2 are DFQATT and SNEGSKA (reference sequence). The CDR3 protein is CSAARQWTITEAFF. CDR3 bases: TGCAGTGCCGCACGACAGTGGACGATCACTGAAGCTTTCTTT.

This sequence joins TRBV2 and TRBJ1-6, with D possibly being TRBD1 (6 bases). CDR1 and CDR2 from the germline V gene are SNHLY and FYNNEI. This CDR3 has 14 residues. V gave up 6 bases and J gave up 7 bases, with 13 bases separating them. CDR3 coding DNA: TGTGCCAGCAGCAACAGGGAATCAAATTCACCCCTCCACTTT. Encoded protein: CASSNRESNSPLHF.

The rearrangement links TRBV15 to TRBJ2-7, with 8 bases aligning to TRBD2. Trimming removed 6 bases from V and 3 bases from J; junction bases left unmatched: 4. In germline, CDR1 is LNHNV, CDR2 YYDKDF (reference sequence). The CDR3 length is 13 residues. The CDR3 sequence is CATRYSGSYEQYF. Written as DNA, the CDR3 is TGTGCCACCAGGTACAGCGGGAGCTACGAGCAGTACTTC.

This chain connects TRBV6-1 to TRBJ1-1, with D unresolved. The CDR3 consists of 14 residues. Germline V CDR1 and CDR2: MNHNS, SASEGT. Deletions cut 7 bases from V and 1 base from J, with 13 bases between. In nucleotides, the CDR3 is TGTGCCAGCATTGAGGGCGGATCGAACACTGAAGCTTTCTTT. Its translation: CASIEGGSNTEAFF.

The chain carries TRBV19 and TRBJ2-7; 12 bases are a match to TRBD1. Looked up from germline, CDR1 is LNHDA and CDR2 is SQIVND (reference sequence). With V trimmed by 3 bases and J by 0 bases, 3 bases remained unmatched. CDR3 size: 16 residues. The CDR3 sequence is CASSIGTGGYSYEQYF. The CDR3 coding sequence is TGTGCCAGTAGTATCGGGACAGGGGGCTACTCCTACGAGCAGTACTTC.

This clonotype was detected a few times. The chain joins TRBV7-2 to TRBJ1-5; D remains ambiguous. The V end lost 1 base, the J end lost 1 base, and 2 bases lay between the germline ends. The CDR3 runs 13 residues. Germline lookup yields CDR1 SGHTA and CDR2 FQGNSA. The CDR3 sequence: CASSLDSNQPQHF. The CDR3, as DNA: TGTGCCAGCAGCTTAGACAGCAATCAGCCCCAGCATTTT.

The CDR3 coding sequence is TGTGCCAGCAGTGAAGGGCCAGCCAACTATGGCTACACCTTC. Translation gives CASSEGPANYGYTF. This chain links TRBV6-1 with TRBJ1-2; D not certain. V dropped 1 base and J dropped 2 bases, with 8 bases sitting between them. Per germline, CDR1 MNHNS and CDR2 SASEGT. CDR3 length: 14 residues.

This clonotype appeared a few times. The V call is TRBV27, the J call TRBJ2-2; D perhaps matches TRBD1 (6 bases). With 2 bases removed from V and 6 bases from J, the gap between germline ends came to 13 bases. Looked up from germline, CDR1 is MNHEY and CDR2 is SMNVEV (reference sequence). CDR3 length: 15 amino acids. The CDR3 reads CASSLGIRGPGELFF. As DNA, the CDR3 is TGTGCCAGCAGTTTAGGGATCAGGGGACCCGGGGAGCTGTTTTTT.

The chain has TRBV15 and TRBJ1-1; the D is unclear. CDR1 and CDR2 (germline): LNHNV, YYDKDF (reference sequence). This CDR3 comprises 13 residues. V lost 4 bases, J lost 10 bases, and 16 bases lay in between. CDR3 sequence reads: CATSTGESAAAFF. The DNA for the CDR3 is TGTGCCACCAGCACCGGAGAGTCGGCGGCAGCTTTCTTT.

In its sample, this clonotype was seen a few times. The CDR3 coding sequence is TGTGCCAGCAGTCTCTTTGCTCGGCGAACCGGGACAGGGGGCCTCGAGCAGTACTTC. Translation gives CASSLFARRTGTGGLEQYF. J is TRBJ2-7 and V is TRBV27, with TRBD1 matching 12 bases. The V and J ends lost 5 bases and 6 bases, in that order; junction bases with no gene match: 20. The CDR3 has 19 amino acids. The germline V gene has CDR1 MNHEY and CDR2 SMNVEV (reference sequence).

This chain uses TRBV20-1 with TRBJ1-5, with D hard to call. CDR3 length: 12 residues. CDR1 DFQATT and CDR2 SNEGSKA come from the germline V gene (reference sequence). V lost 2 bases and J lost 4, with 6 bases in between. The DNA of the CDR3 is TGCAGTGCTAGACAGTATAATCAGCCCCAGCATTTT. Its protein is CSARQYNQPQHF.

This sequence joins TRBV20-1 and TRBJ2-7; either TRBD1 or TRBD2 may fit D (6 bases each). V shed 5 bases and J shed 6 bases, with 17 bases lying between them. Germline V CDR1 and CDR2: DFQATT, SNEGSKA (reference sequence). This CDR3 has 13 amino acids. The CDR3 loop reads CSAPQTGRSEQYF. The CDR3 bases are TGCAGTGCTCCCCAAACAGGGAGGAGCGAGCAGTACTTC.

The chain links TRBV20-1 to TRBJ1-2; tentatively, D is TRBD1 (6 bases). V lost 6 bases and J lost 4, with 18 bases in between. Germline V gene lookup returns CDR1 DFQATT and CDR2 SNEGSKA (reference sequence). The CDR3 is made up of 14 amino acids. The CDR3 bases are TGCAGTGCAAGGAGACAGGCCGCAGTCTATGGCTACACCTTC. It is translated as CSARRQAAVYGYTF.

There are a few counts of this clonotype. The chain couples TRBV11-2 to TRBJ2-7, with 9 bases aligning to TRBD1. J lost 6 bases, V lost 4 bases, and 7 bases had no gene match. CDR1 is SGHAT and CDR2 is FQNNGV in the germline V gene. This CDR3 spans 14 amino acids. The CDR3: CASSSPGQGSEQYF. CDR3 nucleotides: TGTGCCAGCAGCTCTCCGGGACAGGGTAGCGAGCAGTACTTC.

As regards this clonotype: The junction departs from the called germline gene at one end, perhaps through a read error. The chain is built from TRBV7-7 and TRBJ2-5; 8 bases fit TRBD2. Germline V gene lookup returns CDR1 SSHAT and CDR2 FNYEAQ (reference sequence). The CDR3 is 15 amino acids. Here the CDR3 DNA reads TGTGCTAGCAGCTTAGGGGGACTAGTACAAGAGACCCAGTACTTC. Its protein product is CASSLGGLVQETQYF. The full variable domain, rest sourced from reference TRBV7-7 and TRBJ2-5, is GAGVSQSPRYKVTKRGQDVTLRCDPISSHATLYWYQQALGQGPEFLTYFNYEAQPDKSGLPSDRFSAERPEGSISTLTIQRTEQRDSAMYRCASSLGGLVQETQYFGPGTRLLVL.

In this sample, this clonotype turned up a few times. The chain couples TRBV27 to TRBJ1-5, with 7 bases lining up with TRBD1. Germline values: CDR1 MNHEY, CDR2 SMNVEV (reference sequence). V shed 5 bases and J 4 bases; nucleotides not matched to a gene: 14. This CDR3 region has 17 residues. The CDR3 DNA reads TGTGCCAGCAGTCCTAACAGGGGCGTCGCACTAAATCAGCCCCAGCATTTT. Encoded protein: CASSPNRGVALNQPQHF.

This clonotype has more than one count but fewer than ten. The V call is TRBV27, the J call TRBJ1-5, with D possibly matching TRBD1 (6 bases). The length of the CDR3 is 14 residues. Germline CDR1 MNHEY, CDR2 SMNVEV (reference sequence). V was trimmed by 6 bases and J by 6 bases, leaving 15 bases between them. DNA for the CDR3: TGTGCCAGCAGATCAAACAGGGACACTCAGCCCCAGCATTTT. Translated: CASRSNRDTQPQHF.

The rearrangement links TRBV6-1 to TRBJ1-5, with D maybe TRBD1 (5 bases). Germline assignment: CDR1 MNHNS and CDR2 SASEGT. The CDR3 covers 15 residues. The germline V and J ends were trimmed by 8 bases and 3 bases, with 17 bases remaining between them. The CDR3 region has the DNA TGTGCCAGCCGACCCCGGTGGACACCCAATCAGCCCCAGCATTTT. Translated: CASRPRWTPNQPQHF.

The rearrangement joins TRBV3-1 to TRBJ1-5; D is possibly TRBD1 (6 bases). The ends were cut back, 0 bases at V and 0 bases at J, with 6 bases in the middle. Germline CDR1 is LGHDT and CDR2 is YNNKEL (reference sequence). There are 15 residues in the CDR3. CDR3 sequence: CASSQDRGSNQPQHF. DNA for the CDR3: TGTGCCAGCAGCCAAGACAGGGGTAGCAATCAGCCCCAGCATTTT.

The chain recombines TRBV20-1 with TRBJ1-5, with D possibly TRBD1 on 6 matching bases. CDR1 and CDR2 from the germline V gene are DFQATT and SNEGSKA (reference sequence). This CDR3 has 14 amino acids. The V and J ends lost 0 bases and 4 bases respectively, with 10 bases between them. Here the CDR3 reads CSARDTGPNQPQHF. In DNA, the CDR3 is TGCAGTGCTAGAGATACAGGGCCGAATCAGCCCCAGCATTTT.

The V and J genes are TRBV19 and TRBJ1-1; 7 bases are a match to TRBD1. V was pared by 5 bases and J by 4 bases, with 10 bases of the junction left unmatched. Germline lookup yields CDR1 LNHDA and CDR2 SQIVND (reference sequence). CDR3 length: 15 amino acids. CDR3 protein: CASSYDRAGSTEAFF. The CDR3 coding sequence is TGTGCCAGTAGTTACGACAGGGCGGGAAGCACTGAAGCTTTCTTT.